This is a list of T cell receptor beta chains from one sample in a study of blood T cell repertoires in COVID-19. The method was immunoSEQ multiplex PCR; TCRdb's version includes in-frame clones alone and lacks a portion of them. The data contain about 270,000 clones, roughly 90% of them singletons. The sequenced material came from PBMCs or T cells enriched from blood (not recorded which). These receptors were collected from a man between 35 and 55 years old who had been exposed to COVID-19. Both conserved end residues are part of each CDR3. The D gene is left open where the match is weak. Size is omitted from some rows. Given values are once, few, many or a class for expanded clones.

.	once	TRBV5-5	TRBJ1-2	CASSFRGYGYTF	TGTGCCAGCAGCTTCCGAGGATATGGCTACACCTTC
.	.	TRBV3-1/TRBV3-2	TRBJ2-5	CASSQGRRETQYF	TGTGCCAGCAGCCAAGGCAGGAGGGAGACCCAGTACTTC
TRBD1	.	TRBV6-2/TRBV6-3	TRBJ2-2	CASSEPGGENTGELFF	TGTGCCAGCAGTGAGCCAGGGGGAGAGAACACCGGGGAGCTGTTTTTT
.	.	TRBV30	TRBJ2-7	CAWSARISYEQYF	TGTGCCTGGAGTGCCAGGATCTCCTACGAGCAGTACTTC
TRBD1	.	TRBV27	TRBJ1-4	CASSTSSTGENEKLFF	TGTGCCAGCAGTACCTCTTCGACAGGGGAGAATGAAAAACTGTTTTTT
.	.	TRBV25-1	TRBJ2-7	CASSDGPGDEQYF	TGTGCCAGCAGTGACGGCCCCGGGGACGAGCAGTACTTC
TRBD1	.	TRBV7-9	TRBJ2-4	CASSPTGGTKNIQYF	TGTGCCAGCAGCCCGACAGGGGGTACCAAAAACATTCAGTACTTC
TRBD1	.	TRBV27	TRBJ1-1	CASSPGTVNTEAFF	TGTGCCAGCAGCCCAGGGACAGTGAACACTGAAGCTTTCTTT
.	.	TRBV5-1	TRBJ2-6	CASSLGGRGANVLTF	TGCGCCAGCAGCTTGGGCGGTCGAGGGGCCAACGTCCTGACTTTC
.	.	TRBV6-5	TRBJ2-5	CASSNSGRQETQYF	TGTGCCAGCAGTAACTCGGGGCGGCAAGAGACCCAGTACTTC
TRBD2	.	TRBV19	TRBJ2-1	CASSILSPSGSLYNEQFF	TGTGCCAGTAGTATCTTATCGCCTAGCGGGAGTTTATACAATGAGCAGTTCTTC
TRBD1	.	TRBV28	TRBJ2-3	CASSLTQGATDTQYF	TGTGCCAGCAGTTTAACCCAGGGGGCTACAGATACGCAGTATTTT
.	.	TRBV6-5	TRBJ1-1	CASSSPGLREAFF	TGTGCCAGCAGTTCCCCGGGACTTCGAGAAGCTTTCTTT
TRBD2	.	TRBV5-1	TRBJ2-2	CASSLRPFDSGRITGELFF	TGCGCCAGCAGCCTCCGCCCCTTTGATAGCGGGAGAATCACCGGGGAGCTGTTTTTT
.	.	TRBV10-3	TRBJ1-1	CAISLTDRALTEAFF	TGTGCCATCAGTTTGACCGACAGAGCCCTCACTGAAGCTTTCTTT
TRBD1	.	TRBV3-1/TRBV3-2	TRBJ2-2	CASSQERGDRSNTGELFF	TGTGCCAGCAGCCAAGAAAGAGGGGACAGGTCGAACACCGGGGAGCTGTTTTTT
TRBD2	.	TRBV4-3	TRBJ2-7	CASSQDLSGTSYEQYF	TGCGCCAGCAGCCAAGATCTGAGCGGGACCTCCTACGAGCAGTACTTC
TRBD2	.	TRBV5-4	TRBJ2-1	CASSLGTSLDEQFF	TGTGCCAGCAGCCTCGGGACTAGTTTGGATGAGCAGTTCTTC
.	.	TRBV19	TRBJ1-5	CASTQNRGVPQHF	TGTGCCAGTACCCAGAATCGGGGTGTGCCCCAGCATTTT
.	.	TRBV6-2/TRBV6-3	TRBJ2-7	CASSWASTLVYEQYF	TGTGCCAGCAGTTGGGCCTCCACCTTAGTGTACGAGCAGTACTTC
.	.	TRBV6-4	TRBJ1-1	CASSDGRGTEAFF	TGTGCCAGCAGTGACGGTAGGGGCACTGAAGCTTTCTTT
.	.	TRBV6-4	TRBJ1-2	CASSDSSRGGSYGYTF	TGTGCCAGCAGTGACTCGAGTCGAGGAGGGTCCTATGGCTACACCTTC
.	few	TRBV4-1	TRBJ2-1	CASSQDYAARSYNEQFF	TGCGCCAGCAGCCAAGATTATGCAGCGCGAAGCTACAATGAGCAGTTCTTC
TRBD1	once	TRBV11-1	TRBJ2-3	CASSLSATGSSDTQYF	TGTGCCAGCAGCTTATCAGCGACAGGGTCATCAGATACGCAGTATTTT